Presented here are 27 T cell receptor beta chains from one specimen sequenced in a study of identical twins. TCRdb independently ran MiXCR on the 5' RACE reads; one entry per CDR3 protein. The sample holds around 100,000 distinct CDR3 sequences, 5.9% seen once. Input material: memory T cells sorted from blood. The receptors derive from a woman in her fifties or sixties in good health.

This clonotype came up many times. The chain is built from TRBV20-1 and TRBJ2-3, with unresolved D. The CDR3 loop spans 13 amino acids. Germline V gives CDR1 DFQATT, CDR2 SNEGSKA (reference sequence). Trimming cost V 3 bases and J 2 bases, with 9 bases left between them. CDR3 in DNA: TGCAGTGCTAGGTTGCGGAACACAGATACGCAGTATTTT. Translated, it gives CSARLRNTDTQYF.

Here the CDR3 DNA reads TGTGCCAGCAGCTTGGTTGCGGGAGATACGCAGTATTTT. Translation gives CASSLVAGDTQYF. The V and J genes are TRBV5-4 and TRBJ2-3; possible D gene TRBD2, 5 bases. CDR1 is SGHNT, CDR2 YYREEE, per germline (reference sequence). This CDR3 contains 13 residues. The V end lost 0 bases, the J end lost 5 bases, and 7 bases lay between the germline ends. The variable domain in full, with the rest retrieved from reference TRBV5-4 and TRBJ2-3, is ETGVTQSPTHLIKTRGQQVTLRCSSQSGHNTVSWYQQALGQGPQFIFQYYREEENGRGNFPPRFSGLQFPNYSSELNVNALELDDSALYLCASSLVAGDTQYFGPGTRLTVL.

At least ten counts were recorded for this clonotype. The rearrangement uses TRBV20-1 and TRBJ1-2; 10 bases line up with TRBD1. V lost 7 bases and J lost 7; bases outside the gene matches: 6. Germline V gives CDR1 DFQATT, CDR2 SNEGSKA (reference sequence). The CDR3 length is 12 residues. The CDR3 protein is CSVGQGEVGYTF. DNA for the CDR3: TGCAGTGTCGGACAGGGGGAAGTTGGCTACACCTTC.

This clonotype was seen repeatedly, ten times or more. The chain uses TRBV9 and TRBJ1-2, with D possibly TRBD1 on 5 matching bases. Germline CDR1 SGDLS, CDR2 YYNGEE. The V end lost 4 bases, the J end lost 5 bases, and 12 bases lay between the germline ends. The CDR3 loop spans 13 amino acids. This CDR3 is CASSLDSQYGYTF. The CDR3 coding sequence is TGTGCCAGCAGCCTCGACAGCCAATATGGCTACACCTTC.

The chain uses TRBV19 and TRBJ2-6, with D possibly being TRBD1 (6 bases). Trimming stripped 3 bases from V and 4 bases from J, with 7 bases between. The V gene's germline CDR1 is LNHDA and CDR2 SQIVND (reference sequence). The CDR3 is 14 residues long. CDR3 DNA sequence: TGTGCCAGTAGTATTGGACAGGGGGCCAACGTCCTGACTTTC. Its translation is CASSIGQGANVLTF.

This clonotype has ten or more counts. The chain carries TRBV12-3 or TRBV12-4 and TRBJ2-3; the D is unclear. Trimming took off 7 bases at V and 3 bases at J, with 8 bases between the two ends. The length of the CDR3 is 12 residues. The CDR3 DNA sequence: TGTGCCAGCAACGTTTGGACAGATACGCAGTATTTT. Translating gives CASNVWTDTQYF.

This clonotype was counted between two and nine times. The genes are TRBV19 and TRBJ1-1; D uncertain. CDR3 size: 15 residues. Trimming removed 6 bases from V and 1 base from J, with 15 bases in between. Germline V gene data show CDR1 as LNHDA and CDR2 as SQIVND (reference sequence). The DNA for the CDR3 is TGTGCCAGTAGCCCGGGCGTCAGTTGGAACACTGAAGCTTTCTTT. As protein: CASSPGVSWNTEAFF.

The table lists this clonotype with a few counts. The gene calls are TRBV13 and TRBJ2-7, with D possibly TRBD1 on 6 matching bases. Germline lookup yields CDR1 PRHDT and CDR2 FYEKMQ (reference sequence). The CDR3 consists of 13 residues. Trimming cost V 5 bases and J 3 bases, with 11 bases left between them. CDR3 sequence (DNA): TGTGCCAGCAGCAGACTGGACAGCTACGAGCAGTACTTC. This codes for CASSRLDSYEQYF.

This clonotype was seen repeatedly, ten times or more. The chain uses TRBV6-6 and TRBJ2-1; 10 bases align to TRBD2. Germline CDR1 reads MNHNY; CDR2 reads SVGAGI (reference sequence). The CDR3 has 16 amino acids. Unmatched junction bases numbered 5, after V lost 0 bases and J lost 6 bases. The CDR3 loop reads CASSYSAAGGGNEQFF. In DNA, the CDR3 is TGTGCCAGCAGTTACTCGGCAGCGGGAGGGGGCAATGAGCAGTTCTTC.

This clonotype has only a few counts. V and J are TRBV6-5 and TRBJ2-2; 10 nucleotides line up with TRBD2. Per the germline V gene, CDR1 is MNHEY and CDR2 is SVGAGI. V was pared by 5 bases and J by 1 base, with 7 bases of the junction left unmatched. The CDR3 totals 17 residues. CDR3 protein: CASSPRRTSGNTGELFF. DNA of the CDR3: TGTGCCAGCAGTCCACGGCGGACTAGCGGGAACACCGGGGAGCTGTTTTTT.

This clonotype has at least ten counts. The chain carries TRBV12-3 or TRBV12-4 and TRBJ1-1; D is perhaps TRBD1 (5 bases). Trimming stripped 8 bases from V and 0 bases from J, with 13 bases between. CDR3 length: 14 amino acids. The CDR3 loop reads CASQPVGVNTEAFF. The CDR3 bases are TGTGCCAGCCAGCCGGTAGGGGTGAACACTGAAGCTTTCTTT.

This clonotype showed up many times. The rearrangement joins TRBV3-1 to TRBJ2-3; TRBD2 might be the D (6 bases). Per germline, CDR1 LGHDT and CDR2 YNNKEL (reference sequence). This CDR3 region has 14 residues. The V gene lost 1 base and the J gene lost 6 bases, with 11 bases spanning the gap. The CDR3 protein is CASSQVGGGDTQYF. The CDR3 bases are TGTGCCAGCAGCCAAGTTGGTGGAGGGGATACGCAGTATTTT.

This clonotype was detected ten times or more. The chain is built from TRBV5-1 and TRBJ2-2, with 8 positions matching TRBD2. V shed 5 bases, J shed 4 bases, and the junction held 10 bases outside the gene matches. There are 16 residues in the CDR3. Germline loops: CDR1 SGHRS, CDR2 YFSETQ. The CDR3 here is CASRSSGTRFTGELFF. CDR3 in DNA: TGCGCCAGCAGATCAAGTGGGACTAGGTTCACCGGGGAGCTGTTTTTT.

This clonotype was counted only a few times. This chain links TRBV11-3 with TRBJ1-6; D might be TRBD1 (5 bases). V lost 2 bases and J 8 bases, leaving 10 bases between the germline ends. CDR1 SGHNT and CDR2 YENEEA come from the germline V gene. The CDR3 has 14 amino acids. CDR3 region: CASSLRGFDSPLHF. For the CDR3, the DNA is TGTGCCAGCAGCTTACGGGGGTTCGATTCACCCCTCCACTTT.

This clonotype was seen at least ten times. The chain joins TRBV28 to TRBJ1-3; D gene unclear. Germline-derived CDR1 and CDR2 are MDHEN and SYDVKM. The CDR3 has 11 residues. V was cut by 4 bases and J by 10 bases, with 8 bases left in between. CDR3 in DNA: TGTGCCAGCAGTTCGGACCCAACCATATATTTT. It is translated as CASSSDPTIYF.

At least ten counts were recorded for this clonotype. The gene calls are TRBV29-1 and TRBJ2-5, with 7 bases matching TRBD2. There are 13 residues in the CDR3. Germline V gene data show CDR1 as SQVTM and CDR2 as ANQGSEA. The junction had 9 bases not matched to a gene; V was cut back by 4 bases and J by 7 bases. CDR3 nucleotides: TGCAGCGTTGGGGGACTGCCGGGGGGGACCCAGTACTTC. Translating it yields CSVGGLPGGTQYF. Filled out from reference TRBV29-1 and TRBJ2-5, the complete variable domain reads SAVISQKPSRDICQRGTSLTIQCQVDSQVTMMFWYRQQPGQSLTLIATANQGSEATYESGFVIDKFPISRPNLTFSTLTVSNMSPEDSSIYLCSVGGLPGGTQYFGPGTRLLVL.

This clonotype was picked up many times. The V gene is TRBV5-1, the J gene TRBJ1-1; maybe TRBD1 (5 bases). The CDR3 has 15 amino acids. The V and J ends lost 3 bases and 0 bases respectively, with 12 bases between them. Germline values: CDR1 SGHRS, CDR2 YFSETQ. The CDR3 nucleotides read TGCGCCAGCAGCTGGGACGGCCGCTTGAACACTGAAGCTTTCTTT. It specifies CASSWDGRLNTEAFF.

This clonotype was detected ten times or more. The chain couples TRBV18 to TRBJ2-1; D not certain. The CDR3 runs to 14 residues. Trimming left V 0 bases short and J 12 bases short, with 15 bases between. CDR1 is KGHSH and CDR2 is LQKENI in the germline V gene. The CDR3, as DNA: TGTGCCAGCTCACCACCTCTGGGTGGGGTGGTGCAGTTCTTC. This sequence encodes CASSPPLGGVVQFF.

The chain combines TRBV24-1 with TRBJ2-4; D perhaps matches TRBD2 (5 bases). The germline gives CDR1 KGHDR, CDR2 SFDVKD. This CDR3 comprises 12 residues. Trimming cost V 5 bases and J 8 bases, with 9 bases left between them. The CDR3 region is CATSVFGDIQYF. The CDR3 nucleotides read TGTGCCACCAGTGTTTTCGGGGACATTCAGTACTTC.

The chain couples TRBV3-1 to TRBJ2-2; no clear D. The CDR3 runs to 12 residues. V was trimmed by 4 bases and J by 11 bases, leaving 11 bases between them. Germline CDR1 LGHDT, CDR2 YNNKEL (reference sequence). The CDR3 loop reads CASSPGLGELFF. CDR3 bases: TGTGCCAGCAGCCCCGGCCTCGGAGAGCTGTTTTTT.

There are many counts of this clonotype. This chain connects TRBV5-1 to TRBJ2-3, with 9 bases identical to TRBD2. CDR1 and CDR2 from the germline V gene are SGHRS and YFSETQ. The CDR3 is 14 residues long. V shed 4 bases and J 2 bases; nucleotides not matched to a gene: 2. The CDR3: CASSPSGITDTQYF. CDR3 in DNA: TGCGCCAGCAGCCCTAGCGGGATCACAGATACGCAGTATTTT.

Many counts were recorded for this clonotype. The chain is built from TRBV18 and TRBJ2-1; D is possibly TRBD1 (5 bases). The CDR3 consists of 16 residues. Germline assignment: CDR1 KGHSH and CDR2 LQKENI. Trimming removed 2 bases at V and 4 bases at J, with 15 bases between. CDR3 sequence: CASSPSRPTGYNEQFF. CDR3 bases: TGTGCCAGCTCACCATCCCGACCCACAGGATACAATGAGCAGTTCTTC.

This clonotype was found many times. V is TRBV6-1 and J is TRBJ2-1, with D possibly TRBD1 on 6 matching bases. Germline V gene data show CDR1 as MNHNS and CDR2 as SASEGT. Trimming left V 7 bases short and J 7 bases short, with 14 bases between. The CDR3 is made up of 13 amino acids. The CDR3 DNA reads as TGTGCCAGCATTCGGGACACATTAAATGAGCAGTTCTTC. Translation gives CASIRDTLNEQFF.

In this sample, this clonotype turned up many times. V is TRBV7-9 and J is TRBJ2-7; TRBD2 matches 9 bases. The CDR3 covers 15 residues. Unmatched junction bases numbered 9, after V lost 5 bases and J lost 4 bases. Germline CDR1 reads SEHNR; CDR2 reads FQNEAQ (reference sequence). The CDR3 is CASSPLSSGRYEQYF. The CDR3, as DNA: TGTGCCAGCAGCCCACTCTCGAGCGGGAGGTACGAGCAGTACTTC.

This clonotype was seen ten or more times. The CDR3 reads CASSLGSGRAHNEQFF. DNA of the CDR3: TGTGCCAGCAGTTTAGGTAGCGGGAGGGCCCACAATGAGCAGTTCTTC. The chain uses TRBV12-3 or TRBV12-4 and TRBJ2-1; 11 bases are shared with TRBD2. The CDR3 consists of 16 residues. V trimming: 1 base; J trimming: 5 bases; junction bases outside the gene matches: 4.

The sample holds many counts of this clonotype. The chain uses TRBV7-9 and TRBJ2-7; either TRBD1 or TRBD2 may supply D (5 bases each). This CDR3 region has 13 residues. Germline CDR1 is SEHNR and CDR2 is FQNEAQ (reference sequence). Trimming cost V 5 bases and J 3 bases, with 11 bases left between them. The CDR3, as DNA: TGTGCCAGCAGCGGGACCCGAAGCTACGAGCAGTACTTC. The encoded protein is CASSGTRSYEQYF.

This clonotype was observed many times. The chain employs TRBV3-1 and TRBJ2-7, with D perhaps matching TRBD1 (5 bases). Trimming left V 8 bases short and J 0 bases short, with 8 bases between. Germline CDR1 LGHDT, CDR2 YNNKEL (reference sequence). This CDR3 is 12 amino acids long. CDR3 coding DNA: TGTGCCAGCGTTGACAGCTCCTACGAGCAGTACTTC. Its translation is CASVDSSYEQYF.